This T cell receptor (beta chain) appears in the sequencing data of a study of cytomegalovirus exposure and HLA in healthy donors (TCRdb year 2017). As for the study more broadly: According to a later analysis, one platform produced both the roughly 120 validation repertoires and the roughly 650 repertoires of the first cohort. The study aimed to test whether cataloging public T cell receptors could reveal signatures of past pathogen exposure. Besides the first cohort of roughly 640 subjects, a separate validation cohort made up of some 110 different subjects was used. The study combined high-throughput TCR immunosequencing, statistical association of individual TCRs with disease status, and machine learning to predict cytomegalovirus infection status.

The full study reports these points: A total of about 150 TCR beta chains were listed by the study as associated with cytomegalovirus. A few of the identified cytomegalovirus-associated TCR beta chains were confirmed in vitro to be specific for cytomegalovirus antigens. The classifier was reported to diagnose cytomegalovirus status with high specificity and sensitivity in both the original and validation cohorts. The authors suggested that the approach could potentially be extended to other disease states and immunological phenotypes. A later analysis had no HLA typing for the validation cohort, so co-occurrence there was scored across all 120 repertoires. Of the cluster scores, about 94% were above 0 in a later analysis, which found that TCRs clustered in the first cohort also tended to co-occur in the roughly 130 validation repertoires. Most TCR sequences were observed very rarely across donors, whereas some public TCRs were present in many individuals.

The donors were included in the validation cohort of over a hundred subjects, a group kept apart from the roughly 700-subject first cohort. Library construction relied on the immunoSEQ multiplex PCR assay. Turning to the authors' computational methods: To diagnose cytomegalovirus status from the catalog of TCR beta chain sequences, a statistical classification framework was built. TCRdb carries this immuneACCESS record with in-frame sequences only. Its versions omit some clonotypes, under half of them owing to an unresolved V gene in the studies checked, with the rest unexplained. V, J and clone size were drawn from that table, and D and trimming were deduced from the DNA. The sample contains about 68,000 clones, about 91% of them found a single time. The ten biggest clones cover about 3% of the sample. As concerns this clone: Its antigen is still unknown. Base quality data are lacking; no much larger clone is found one base away.

The sequence was collected from a man aged 18-30 years in good health and CMV-seronegative. The sample was PBMCs.

The CDR3 region has the sequence CASSLRGGGSVYEQYF. The DNA is as follows: TGTGCCAGCAGCCTCCGGGGGGGTGGGAGTGTTTACGAGCAGTACTTC. The V and J genes are TRBV11-2 and TRBJ2-7; TRBD2 agrees with 8 junctional bases. Germline trimming amounts to 5 bases on V and 4 bases on J, with 13 as the count of junction bases outside the gene matches. CDR1 SGHAT and CDR2 FQNNGV are derived from the germline V gene. The CDR3, cysteine through phenylalanine, is 16 amino acids long. The entry retains the CDR3 DNA only, 48 bases that are in frame from base 1.